This passage covers 26 T cell receptor beta chains from one sample sequenced in a study of cytomegalovirus exposure and HLA in healthy donors. The PCR employed 60 Vbeta primers together with 13 Jbeta primers. The repertoire was sequenced with immunoSEQ multiplex PCR; TCRdb's copy has only in-frame clones and lacks some. The listing records approximately 110,000 clones. The sequencing sample was made of PBMCs. Receptors were obtained from a man aged 18 to 35 in good health and CMV-seronegative.

The chain is built from TRBV5-6 and TRBJ2-1; D might be TRBD1 (5 bases). Germline V gene data show CDR1 as SGHDT and CDR2 as YYEEEE. Trimming stripped 3 bases from V and 1 base from J, with 11 bases between. The CDR3 contains 15 residues. CDR3 amino acids: CASSYYDSSYNEQFF. In DNA, the CDR3 is TGTGCCAGCAGCTATTACGACAGTTCCTACAATGAGCAGTTCTTC.

The V call is TRBV5-1, the J call TRBJ2-7; D unclear. The CDR3 consists of 15 residues. With 5 bases removed from V and 0 bases from J, the gap between germline ends came to 15 bases. Germline CDR1 and CDR2: SGHRS and YFSETQ. The CDR3 DNA is TGCGCCAGCAGTCACGGTCCACCCCTCTCCTACGAGCAGTACTTC. Its protein is CASSHGPPLSYEQYF.

The chain uses TRBV5-1 and TRBJ2-7; 7 bases align to TRBD1. Losses at the gene ends were 3 bases for V and 0 bases for J; bases not matched to a gene: 6. This CDR3 is 15 amino acids long. The germline V gene encodes CDR1 SGHRS and CDR2 YFSETQ. The CDR3 spells CASSWKGQSSYEQYF. In nucleotides, the CDR3 is TGCGCCAGCAGCTGGAAGGGACAGAGCTCCTACGAGCAGTACTTC.

The V call is TRBV5-6, the J call TRBJ1-2, with D tentatively TRBD1 (5 bases). CDR1 and CDR2 (germline): SGHDT, YYEEEE. The germline V and J ends were trimmed by 4 bases and 7 bases, with 17 bases remaining between them. CDR3 length: 14 amino acids. The CDR3 bases are TGTGCCAGCAGCCCACGGACGGGGAGGGGTGGCTACACCTTC. Amino acid sequence: CASSPRTGRGGYTF.

The V and J genes are TRBV7-2 and TRBJ2-5; TRBD2 matches at 14 bases. Germline CDR1 is SGHTA and CDR2 is FQGNSA. The CDR3 has 19 residues. The trim removed 4 bases at V and 5 bases at J, leaving 15 bases unmatched. CDR3 in DNA: TGTGCCAGCAGCTCAAGAAGGGGGACTAGCGGGAGAGTGGGGGAGACCCAGTACTTC. Encoded protein: CASSSRRGTSGRVGETQYF.

The genes are TRBV9 and TRBJ2-5; TRBD2 might be the D (7 bases). V gave up 2 bases and J gave up 1 base, with 9 bases separating them. This CDR3 has 14 amino acids. Germline assignment: CDR1 SGDLS and CDR2 YYNGEE. The CDR3 loop is CASSVGGPQETQYF. The CDR3 DNA reads TGTGCCAGCAGCGTCGGGGGGCCCCAAGAGACCCAGTACTTC.

A note on this clone: This CDR3 is missing its conserved last phenylalanine or tryptophan, likely due to a read error. The DNA is omitted, as the CDR3 cannot be located on it reliably, and the CDR3 follows TCRdb's listing. The V call is TRBV5-1, the J call TRBJ1-2; no DNA check was done on the table's D call, TRBD1. The CDR3 spans 11 residues, counting both ends. The germline V gene encodes CDR1 SGHRS and CDR2 YFSETQ. This chain's CDR3 is CASSLEDRPVS.

The chain joins TRBV5-6 to TRBJ1-5, with D possibly matching TRBD1 (6 bases). V shed 4 bases and J shed 5 bases, with 13 bases lying between them. The CDR3 has 14 residues. Germline assignment: CDR1 SGHDT and CDR2 YYEEEE. The CDR3, as DNA: TGTGCCAGCAGCCTGCTGGGGGGGCATCAGCCCCAGCATTTT. This codes for CASSLLGGHQPQHF.

This rearrangement joins TRBV10-2 to TRBJ1-2, with 7 bases aligning to TRBD1. The CDR3 spans 15 residues. CDR1 is WSHSY and CDR2 is SAAADI in the germline V gene. J lost 3 bases, V lost 5 bases, and 9 bases had no gene match. The CDR3 nucleotides read TGCGCCAGCAGTTTTACCGGGACAGTCTACTATGGCTACACCTTC. Its protein is CASSFTGTVYYGYTF.

The rearrangement uses TRBV7-8 and TRBJ2-7; D not certain. V was cut by 5 bases and J by 2 bases, with 13 bases left in between. Per germline, CDR1 SGHVS and CDR2 FQNEAQ. The CDR3 loop spans 14 amino acids. The CDR3 loop reads CASSPLVLAYEQYF. CDR3 coding DNA: TGTGCCAGCAGCCCACTCGTTTTAGCCTACGAGCAGTACTTC. Based on the CDR3 plus reference TRBV7-8 and TRBJ2-7, the full variable domain is GAGVSQSPRYKVAKRGQDVALRCDPISGHVSLFWYQQALGQGPEFLTYFQNEAQLDKSGLPSDRFFAERPEGSVSTLKIQRTQQEDSAVYLCASSPLVLAYEQYFGPGTRLTVT.

About this clone: An end of the junction does not agree with germline; a read error may underlie this. This chain joins TRBV2 and TRBJ2-7; perhaps TRBD1 as D (5 bases). The CDR3 totals 11 residues. Germline-derived CDR1 and CDR2 are SNHLY and FYNNEI. Here the CDR3 reads CASSEMGLCDF. DNA of the CDR3: TGTGCCAGCAGTGAAATGGGGCTATGTGACTTC.

The chain links TRBV5-1 to TRBJ2-3, with 9 bases identical to TRBD1. CDR1 is SGHRS, CDR2 YFSETQ, per germline. After removal of 3 bases from V and 6 bases from J, the junction contained 5 bases not matched to a gene. The CDR3 has 14 amino acids. CDR3 sequence (DNA): TGCGCCAGCAGCTGGGGACAGGGAGGGGATACGCAGTATTTT. It yields the protein CASSWGQGGDTQYF.

The gene calls are TRBV6-1 and TRBJ1-2, with TRBD1 matching 10 bases. Trimming cost V 2 bases and J 4 bases; bases outside gene matches: 7. The CDR3 spans 16 residues. Germline V gene data show CDR1 as MNHNS and CDR2 as SASEGT. The CDR3 sequence is CASSELKTGGFYGYTF. The CDR3 nucleotides are TGTGCCAGCAGTGAATTGAAGACAGGGGGCTTCTATGGCTACACCTTC.

The rearrangement links TRBV4-2 to TRBJ1-4, with TRBD1 matching 8 bases. Germline CDR1 is LGHNA and CDR2 is YNFKEQ. This CDR3 spans 16 amino acids. J was trimmed by 4 bases and V by 0 bases; bases with no gene match: 4. This chain's CDR3 is CASSQDPGQDNEKLFF. The CDR3 nucleotides read TGTGCCAGCAGCCAAGATCCGGGACAGGATAATGAAAAACTGTTTTTT.

The chain combines TRBV19 with TRBJ2-3; tentative D call: TRBD2 (5 bases). This CDR3 spans 14 amino acids. Trimming took off 4 bases at V and 6 bases at J, with 14 bases between the two ends. From germline, CDR1 is LNHDA and CDR2 SQIVND (reference sequence). The CDR3: CASSNLLLGDTQYF. The CDR3 DNA is TGTGCCAGTAGTAACCTTTTACTAGGGGATACGCAGTATTTT.

The chain joins TRBV19 to TRBJ1-2, with 8 bases that match TRBD1. The V gene's germline CDR1 is LNHDA and CDR2 SQIVND (reference sequence). This CDR3 comprises 14 residues. Losses at the gene ends were 5 bases for V and 4 bases for J; bases not matched to a gene: 6. The DNA for the CDR3 is TGTGCCAGTAGTCCGCGGACAGGGACCTATGGCTACACCTTC. Its translation is CASSPRTGTYGYTF. The whole variable domain, filled in from reference TRBV19 and TRBJ1-2, reads DGGITQSPKYLFRKEGQNVTLSCEQNLNHDAMYWYRQDPGQGLRLIYYSQIVNDFQKGDIAEGYSVSREKKESFPLTVTSAQKNPTAFYLCASSPRTGTYGYTFGSGTRLTVV.

This sequence joins TRBV28 and TRBJ2-7; D unresolved. V shed 7 bases and J shed 1 base, with 14 bases lying between them. Germline V gives CDR1 MDHEN, CDR2 SYDVKM. CDR3 length equals 14 residues. CDR3: CASMRLGSSYEQYF. CDR3 nucleotide sequence: TGTGCCAGCATGAGGCTTGGGTCTTCCTACGAGCAGTACTTC.

V usage is TRBV15 and J usage is TRBJ2-7; 7 bases line up with TRBD1. Germline V gene data show CDR1 as LNHNV and CDR2 as YYDKDF (reference sequence). Trimming cost V 3 bases and J 7 bases; bases outside gene matches: 15. The CDR3 length is 16 residues. CDR3 protein: CATSSRDSLRGTEQYF. CDR3 sequence (DNA): TGTGCCACCAGCAGTCGGGACAGCCTACGGGGAACGGAGCAGTACTTC.

The chain is built from TRBV10-1 and TRBJ1-2, with D perhaps TRBD1 (6 bases). This CDR3 has 15 amino acids. CDR1 WNHNN and CDR2 SYGVQD come from the germline V gene (reference sequence). The V gene lost 3 bases and the J gene lost 4 bases, with 15 bases spanning the gap. The CDR3 is CASSDKNRDGYGYTF. The CDR3 bases are TGCGCCAGCAGTGATAAGAACAGGGACGGCTATGGCTACACCTTC.

V is TRBV5-8 and J is TRBJ1-1, with 7 bases matching TRBD1. The CDR3 has 14 amino acids. The germline CDR1 and CDR2 sequences are SGHTS and YDEGEE. V lost 4 bases to trimming and J lost 7 bases; unmatched junction nucleotides: 10. The CDR3 spells CASSPVRGPGEAFF. As DNA, the CDR3 is TGTGCCAGCAGCCCCGTAAGGGGGCCGGGTGAAGCTTTCTTT.

The rearrangement joins TRBV5-1 to TRBJ2-1; 11 bases are a match to TRBD2. The CDR3 runs to 15 residues. The V segment lost 2 bases and the J segment 7 bases; nucleotides outside the gene matches: 5. CDR1 is SGHRS, CDR2 YFSETQ, per germline. The DNA of the CDR3 is TGCGCCAGCAGCTTTACTAGCGGGGGAAGGAATGAGCAGTTCTTC. Its translation: CASSFTSGGRNEQFF.

The chain recombines TRBV29-1 with TRBJ1-1, with 10 nucleotides matching TRBD1. Germline CDR1 SQVTM, CDR2 ANQGSEA. V trimming: 6 bases; J trimming: 4 bases; junction bases outside the gene matches: 5. The CDR3 totals 13 residues. CDR3 residues: CSVRQGAVTEAFF. The CDR3 DNA reads TGCAGCGTCCGACAGGGGGCTGTCACTGAAGCTTTCTTT.

The CDR3 spells CASSQLTVNTEAFF. In nucleotides, the CDR3 is TGCGCCAGCAGCCAACTGACAGTTAACACTGAAGCTTTCTTT. This chain links TRBV4-1 with TRBJ1-1; a possible D gene is TRBD1 (5 bases). V shed 2 bases and J shed 2 bases, with 9 bases lying between them. From germline, CDR1 is MGHRA and CDR2 YSYEKL. The CDR3 covers 14 residues.

This chain joins TRBV30 and TRBJ1-2, with D maybe TRBD1 (5 bases). Germline CDR1 GTSNPN, CDR2 SVGIG (reference sequence). Trimming left V 5 bases short and J 11 bases short, with 12 bases between. The CDR3 is made up of 10 amino acids. This CDR3 reads CAWDRPPYTF. As DNA, the CDR3 is TGTGCCTGGGACAGACCGCCGTACACCTTC.

Points on this clone: The final CDR3 position lacks the conserved phenylalanine or tryptophan, pointing to a likely read error. The rearrangement joins TRBV4-2 to TRBJ1-6; D remains ambiguous. CDR3 length equals 14 residues. The V end was cut by 6 bases, the J end by 8 bases, with 14 bases between. Germline CDR1 and CDR2: LGHNA and YNFKEQ. The CDR3 loop is CASSEAGYDSPLHS. CDR3 nucleotides: TGTGCCAGCAGTGAGGCGGGGTATGATTCACCCCTCCACTCT.

The chain's CDR3 is CASSSGTKIRTEASYEQYF. In DNA form, the CDR3 reads TGCGCCAGCAGCTCTGGGACTAAGATTCGGACAGAGGCGTCCTACGAGCAGTACTTC. This chain links TRBV5-1 with TRBJ2-7; possible D gene TRBD2, 7 bases. Germline V gene data show CDR1 as SGHRS and CDR2 as YFSETQ. Trimming left V 3 bases short and J 1 base short, with 26 bases between. The CDR3 runs to 19 residues.